The source of this TCR beta chain is a study of shared clonotypes between healthy human individuals. Every one of the donors was a Caucasian adult that lived in Nashville, Tennessee. The study separated CD4+ cells into CD45RA+ naive and CD45RA-negative memory subsets. The CDR3 is made up of 14 amino acids. The ends were cut back, 7 bases at V and 5 bases at J, with 15 bases in the middle. In germline, CDR1 is MNHEY, CDR2 SVGAGI. In the source study's methods: ImmunoSEQ only sent back junction sequences with no quality scores, so filtering was done differently. Clones were read by immunoSEQ multiplex PCR, and TCRdb kept only the in-frame ones, dropping some. The V and J calls and the clone size are those of that table, but D and trimming were determined from the DNA. The table shows hundreds of thousands of clones, with around 67% occurring only once.

Sequenced input: memory CD4+ T cells sorted from blood. As for subset: CD45RA-negative fraction. The rearrangement joins TRBV6-5 to TRBJ1-5, with D unclear. The clonotype was recovered from a woman aged 25 to 39 in good health. In nucleotides, the CDR3 is TGTGCCAGCAATTCTGATAAGGGCGATCAGCCCCAGCATTTT. It specifies CASNSDKGDQPQHF.